This T cell receptor beta chain was captured in a study of cytomegalovirus exposure and HLA in healthy donors. Study outcomes and limitations: In vitro data verified a few CMV-associated chains as specific for CMV antigens.

V lost 6 bases to trimming and J lost 2 bases, with 17 bases between them. Germline V gene lookup returns CDR1 SGHAT and CDR2 FQNNGV. This CDR3 contains 15 residues. Assay: immunoSEQ multiplex PCR; the TCRdb copy retains only in-frame clones and omits some. Among roughly 300,000 clones listed, 86% were seen once. Remarks on this clone: Antigen unknown.

Sequencing used PBMCs. This clonotype was sampled from a woman aged 18-29 years in good health and CMV-seronegative. V is TRBV11-2 and J is TRBJ2-7; D is possibly TRBD2 (6 bases). CDR3 in amino acids: CASRTTVRGTYEQYF. In DNA form, the CDR3 reads TGTGCCAGCAGAACCACTGTCCGGGGGACCTACGAGCAGTACTTC.